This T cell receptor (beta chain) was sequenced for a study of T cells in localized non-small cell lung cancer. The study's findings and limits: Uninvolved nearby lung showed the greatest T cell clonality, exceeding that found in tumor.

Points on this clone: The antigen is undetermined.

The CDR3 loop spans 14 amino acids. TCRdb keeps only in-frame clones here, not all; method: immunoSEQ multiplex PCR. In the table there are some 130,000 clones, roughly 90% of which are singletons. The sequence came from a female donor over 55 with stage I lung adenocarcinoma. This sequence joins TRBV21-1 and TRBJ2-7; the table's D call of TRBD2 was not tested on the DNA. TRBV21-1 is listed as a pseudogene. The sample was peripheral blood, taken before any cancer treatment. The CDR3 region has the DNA TGTGCCAGCAGCAAAGGGGGACTGGGATGCGAGCAGTACTTC. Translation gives CASSKGGLGCEQYF.